Detailed here is one T cell receptor (beta chain). This specimen comes from a study of blood T cell repertoires in COVID-19. The protocol was immunoSEQ multiplex PCR, while the TCRdb copy is restricted to in-frame clones and leaves out a portion. This repertoire shows 140,000 or so clones, 89% found once; its top ten account for 1.5% to 2%. CDR1 and CDR2 from the germline V gene are SGDLS and YYNGEE. The V and J ends lost 4 bases and 10 bases respectively, with 14 bases between them. The CDR3 contains 12 residues. The clonotype was recovered from a human donor in a cohort sampled during active COVID-19. This chain joins TRBV9 and TRBJ1-1; D is possibly TRBD1 (5 bases). The specimen was peripheral blood. The CDR3 loop reads CASSKTAGGAFF. CDR3 in DNA: TGTGCCAGCAGCAAGACAGCCGGCGGAGCTTTCTTT.